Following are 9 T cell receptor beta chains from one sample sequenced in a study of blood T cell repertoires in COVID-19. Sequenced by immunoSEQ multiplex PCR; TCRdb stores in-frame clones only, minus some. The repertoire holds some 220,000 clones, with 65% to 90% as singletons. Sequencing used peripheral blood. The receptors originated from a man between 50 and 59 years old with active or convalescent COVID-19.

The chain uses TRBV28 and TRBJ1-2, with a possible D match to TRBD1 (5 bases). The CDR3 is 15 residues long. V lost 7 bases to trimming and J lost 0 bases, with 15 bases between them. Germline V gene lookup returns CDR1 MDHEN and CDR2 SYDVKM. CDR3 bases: TGTGCCAGCACCCTCGGGACGGGAGCTAACTATGGCTACACCTTC. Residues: CASTLGTGANYGYTF.

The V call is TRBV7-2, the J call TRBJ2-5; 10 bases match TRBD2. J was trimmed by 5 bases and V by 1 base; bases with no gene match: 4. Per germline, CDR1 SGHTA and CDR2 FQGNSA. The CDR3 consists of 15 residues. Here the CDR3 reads CASSLGAGGFETQYF. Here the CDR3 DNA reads TGTGCCAGCAGCTTAGGAGCGGGAGGGTTCGAGACCCAGTACTTC.

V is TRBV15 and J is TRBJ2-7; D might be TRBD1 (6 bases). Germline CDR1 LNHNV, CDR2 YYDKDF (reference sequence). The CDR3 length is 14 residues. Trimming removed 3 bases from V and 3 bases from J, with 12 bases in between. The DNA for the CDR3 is TGTGCCACCAGCAGGGGTGACAGGCGCTACGAGCAGTACTTC. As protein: CATSRGDRRYEQYF. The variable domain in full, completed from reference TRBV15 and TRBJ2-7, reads DAMVIQNPRYQVTQFGKPVTLSCSQTLNHNVMYWYQQKSSQAPKLLFHYYDKDFNNEADTPDNFQSRRPNTSFCFLDIRSPGLGDTAMYLCATSRGDRRYEQYFGPGTRLTVT.

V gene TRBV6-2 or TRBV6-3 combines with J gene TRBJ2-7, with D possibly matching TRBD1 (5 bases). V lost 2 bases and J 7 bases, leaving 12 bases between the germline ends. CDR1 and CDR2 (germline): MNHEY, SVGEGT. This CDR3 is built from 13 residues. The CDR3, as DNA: TGTGCCAGCAGTTACGGTCAGGGTTGGGAGCAGTACTTC. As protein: CASSYGQGWEQYF.

CDR3 loop: CASSLATGRGKETQYF. The CDR3 DNA sequence: TGTGCCAGCAGCTTGGCGACAGGGCGGGGAAAAGAGACCCAGTACTTC. The rearrangement links TRBV5-4 to TRBJ2-5, with D possibly matching TRBD1 (7 bases). Trimming took 0 bases from V and 3 from J, leaving 15 bases between them. Germline V CDR1 and CDR2: SGHNT, YYREEE (reference sequence). The CDR3 totals 16 residues.

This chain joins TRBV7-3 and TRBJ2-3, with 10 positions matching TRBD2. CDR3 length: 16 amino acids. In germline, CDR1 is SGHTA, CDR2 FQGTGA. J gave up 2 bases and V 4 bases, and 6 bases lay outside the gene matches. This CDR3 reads CASSSGTSAYTDTQYF. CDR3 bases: TGTGCCAGCAGCTCGGGGACTAGCGCCTACACAGATACGCAGTATTTT.

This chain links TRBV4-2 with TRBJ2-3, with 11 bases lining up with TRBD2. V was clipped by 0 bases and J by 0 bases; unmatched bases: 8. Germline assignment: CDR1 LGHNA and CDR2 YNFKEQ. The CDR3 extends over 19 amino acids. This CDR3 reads CASSQDRASGGTSTDTQYF. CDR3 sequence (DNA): TGTGCCAGCAGCCAAGATCGAGCTAGCGGGGGGACTAGCACAGATACGCAGTATTTT.

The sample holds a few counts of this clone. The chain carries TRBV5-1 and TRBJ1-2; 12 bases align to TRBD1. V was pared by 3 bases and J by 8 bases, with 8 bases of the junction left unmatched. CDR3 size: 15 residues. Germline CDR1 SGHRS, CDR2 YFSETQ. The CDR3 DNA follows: TGCGCCAGCAGCTCGACGGGACAGGGGGCTCGAGGCTACACCTTC. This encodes CASSSTGQGARGYTF.

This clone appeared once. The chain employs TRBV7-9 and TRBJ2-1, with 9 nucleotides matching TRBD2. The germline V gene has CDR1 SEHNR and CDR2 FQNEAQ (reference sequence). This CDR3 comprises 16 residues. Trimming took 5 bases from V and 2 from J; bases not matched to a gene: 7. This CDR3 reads CASSPLAGVTYNEQFF. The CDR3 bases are TGTGCCAGCAGCCCCTTAGCGGGAGTTACCTACAATGAGCAGTTCTTC.